The next 5 T cell receptor beta chains were all read from a single sample in a study of T cells in tuberculosis. Sequencing used immunoSEQ multiplex PCR; TCRdb keeps in-frame clones, though not all of them. This sample carries under 45,000 clones, nearly 95% of them seen once, and the ten largest clones take roughly 6.4%. Specimen: PBMCs. The receptors come from a donor aged 10 to 29 with latent tuberculosis or without tuberculosis infection.

This clone was counted a few times. This chain connects TRBV6-5 to TRBJ1-5; possible D gene TRBD1, 5 bases. Germline V gives CDR1 MNHEY, CDR2 SVGAGI. Trimming shortened V by 6 bases and J by 4 bases, and 10 bases separated the two germline ends. There are 13 residues in the CDR3. The CDR3 protein is CASSPTGNQPQHF. The CDR3 DNA follows: TGTGCCAGCAGCCCAACAGGAAATCAGCCCCAGCATTTT.

This chain connects TRBV13 to TRBJ2-1; a weak D match, TRBD1 (7 bases). CDR1 and CDR2 from the germline V gene are PRHDT and FYEKMQ (reference sequence). The CDR3 sequence is 14 residues long. Trimming pared 0 bases from V and 9 bases from J, leaving 12 bases between. CDR3 coding DNA: TGTGCCAGCAGCTTAGGCCAGGGGGGTAGTGAGCAGTTCTTC. Encoded protein: CASSLGQGGSEQFF.

The chain combines TRBV10-3 with TRBJ1-4; D unclear. V lost 11 bases and J lost 0, with 10 bases in between. The CDR3 extends over 13 amino acids. From germline, CDR1 is ENHRY and CDR2 SYGVKD. For the CDR3, the DNA is TGTGCCTCGAACAGAGCAACTAATGAAAAACTGTTTTTT. It yields the protein CASNRATNEKLFF.

The V call is TRBV4-1, the J call TRBJ2-7; no reliable D call. V was shortened by 0 bases and J by 0 bases, with 12 bases between the two germline ends. Per germline, CDR1 MGHRA and CDR2 YSYEKL. The CDR3 loop spans 16 amino acids. The CDR3 bases are TGCGCCAGCAGCCAAGAAGTCGCCCCGAGCTCCTACGAGCAGTACTTC. Translation gives CASSQEVAPSSYEQYF.

V is TRBV27 and J is TRBJ2-3; 7 bases line up with TRBD2. This CDR3 has 15 residues. CDR1 and CDR2 from the germline V gene are MNHEY and SMNVEV (reference sequence). V was clipped by 7 bases and J by 1 base; unmatched bases: 8. The CDR3 DNA follows: TGTGCCAGCACCCCCGGGGGGTTAGGCACAGATACGCAGTATTTT. This sequence encodes CASTPGGLGTDTQYF.